The 26 T cell receptor beta chains below were found in one sample sequenced in a study of human T cells and chemical hapten exposure. TCRdb itself ran the RACE reads through MiXCR, one entry per CDR3 protein. Here the sample spans 90,000 to 110,000 distinct CDR3 sequences, roughly a third being singletons. Time point in this sample: patch test 3, about 24 weeks after DPC sensitization. Treatment noted: therapeutic diphenylcyclopropenone sensitization with weekly scalp DPC. The starting material was whole blood, obtained in connection with sensitization to the hapten diphenylcyclopropenone (DPC). These receptors were obtained from a man between 40 and 49 years old with alopecia areata. Some clones in this sample may be carry-over from other donors' samples.

In this sample, this clonotype turned up a few times. V is TRBV29-1 and J is TRBJ2-1; D is possibly TRBD2 (5 bases). Trimming removed 1 base at V and 2 bases at J, with 6 bases between. The CDR3 covers 13 residues. CDR1 and CDR2 (germline): SQVTM, ANQGSEA. The CDR3 here is CSVEAGAYNEQFF. CDR3 nucleotides: TGCAGCGTTGAAGCCGGGGCCTACAATGAGCAGTTCTTC.

J is TRBJ2-7 and V is TRBV3-1; TRBD2 agrees at 13 bases. Germline V gene sequence: CDR1 LGHDT, CDR2 YNNKEL (reference sequence). The V gene end was trimmed by 2 bases and the J gene end by 7 bases; junction bases not matched to a gene: 5. This CDR3 contains 15 residues. The CDR3 region is CASSQMGLAGQEQYF. CDR3 DNA sequence: TGTGCCAGCAGCCAAATGGGACTAGCGGGACAGGAGCAGTACTTC.

This clonotype was observed a few times. This chain joins TRBV6-6 and TRBJ1-1; 7 positions match TRBD1. This CDR3 contains 14 residues. CDR1 and CDR2 from the germline V gene are MNHNY and SVGAGI (reference sequence). The trim removed 4 bases at V and 5 bases at J, leaving 7 bases unmatched. The CDR3 here is CASSLNRGETEAFF. The CDR3 DNA follows: TGTGCCAGCAGTTTAAACAGGGGAGAGACTGAAGCTTTCTTT.

This clonotype was found a few times. The chain has TRBV21-1 and TRBJ2-7; the table's D call of TRBD1 was not tested on the DNA. TRBV21-1 is listed as a pseudogene. The CDR3 covers 17 residues. The DNA of the CDR3 is TGTGCCAGCAGGCTACGGGATCCTCCGGGTTTACGCTACGAGCAGTACGTC. It encodes CASRLRDPPGLRYEQYV.

The V call is TRBV20-1, the J call TRBJ1-5; the match to TRBD1 covers 7 bases. The CDR3 extends over 16 amino acids. V dropped 5 bases and J dropped 0; count of bases not matched to a gene: 10. In germline, CDR1 is DFQATT, CDR2 SNEGSKA (reference sequence). CDR3 loop: CSASGTVLTSNQPQHF. The CDR3 DNA reads as TGCAGTGCTTCCGGGACAGTTTTAACTAGCAATCAGCCCCAGCATTTT.

The chain has TRBV20-1 and TRBJ2-5; TRBD1 might be the D (6 bases). Trimming removed 0 bases from V and 9 bases from J, with 17 bases in between. The germline V gene has CDR1 DFQATT and CDR2 SNEGSKA (reference sequence). This CDR3 spans 14 amino acids. The CDR3 loop reads CSARDAVLEGAQYF. The CDR3 nucleotides are TGCAGTGCTAGAGATGCCGTCTTAGAGGGGGCCCAGTACTTC.

This chain uses TRBV19 with TRBJ2-3; D is undetermined. CDR3 length: 14 residues. Germline-derived CDR1 and CDR2 are LNHDA and SQIVND (reference sequence). V was shortened by 0 bases and J by 9 bases, with 13 bases between the two germline ends. DNA for the CDR3: TGTGCCAGTAGTATAGATCCGAGAAGCGAGACGCAGTATTTT. Protein: CASSIDPRSETQYF. The whole variable domain, remainder taken from reference TRBV19 and TRBJ2-3, is DGGITQSPKYLFRKEGQNVTLSCEQNLNHDAMYWYRQDPGQGLRLIYYSQIVNDFQKGDIAEGYSVSREKKESFPLTVTSAQKNPTAFYLCASSIDPRSETQYFGPGTRLTVL.

This clonotype was counted only a few times. CDR3 amino acids: CASTPDFYNEQFF. CDR3 DNA: TGTGCCAGCACCCCGGACTTTTACAATGAGCAGTTCTTC. The V call is TRBV12-3 or TRBV12-4, the J call TRBJ2-1; weak D call: TRBD2 (5 bases). The CDR3 runs 13 residues. Trimming took off 7 bases at V and 4 bases at J, with 11 bases between the two ends.

This clonotype was recorded only once. V and J are TRBV5-5 and TRBJ1-1, with D unclear. The CDR3 has 15 residues. From germline, CDR1 is SGHKS and CDR2 YYEKEE (reference sequence). With 1 base removed from V and 1 base from J, the gap between germline ends came to 11 bases. In DNA, the CDR3 is TGTGCCAGCAGCTTGTGGTTGGGCACGAACACTGAAGCTTTCTTT. Its translation is CASSLWLGTNTEAFF.

This chain links TRBV6-1 with TRBJ2-3; 13 positions match TRBD2. The CDR3 length is 17 residues. Trimming at V came to 2 bases and at J to 4 bases, leaving 6 bases not matched to a gene. Per germline, CDR1 MNHNS and CDR2 SASEGT. CDR3 region: CASSERLAGGLSDTQYF. DNA for the CDR3: TGTGCCAGCAGTGAAAGACTAGCGGGAGGTCTCTCAGATACGCAGTATTTT.

This chain links TRBV27 with TRBJ1-1; D is undetermined. V was trimmed by 4 bases and J by 9 bases, leaving 21 bases between them. There are 15 residues in the CDR3. The germline CDR1 and CDR2 sequences are MNHEY and SMNVEV (reference sequence). In DNA form, the CDR3 reads TGTGCCAGCAGTTCTTCTTTCTTGGGCCCACCCCAAGCTTTCTTT. Translating gives CASSSSFLGPPQAFF.

This chain links TRBV4-2 with TRBJ1-2, with a possible D match to TRBD1 (5 bases). This CDR3 is built from 16 residues. CDR1 and CDR2 (germline): LGHNA, YNFKEQ. V dropped 0 bases and J dropped 6 bases, with 17 bases sitting between them. The CDR3 DNA follows: TGTGCCAGCAGCCAAGATCGTCAGGGAAATCTTGATGGCTACACCTTC. This gives the protein CASSQDRQGNLDGYTF.

J is TRBJ2-2 and V is TRBV7-2, with 7 bases identical to TRBD1. CDR3 size: 13 residues. Per the germline V gene, CDR1 is SGHTA and CDR2 is FQGNSA. V was clipped by 0 bases and J by 8 bases; unmatched bases: 0. This chain's CDR3 is CASSLAGQGELFF. CDR3 DNA: TGTGCCAGCAGCTTAGCGGGACAGGGGGAGCTGTTTTTT.

This clonotype was seen once. The chain combines TRBV18 with TRBJ1-1; D remains ambiguous. CDR1 is KGHSH, CDR2 LQKENI, per germline. Trimming took 1 base from V and 6 from J, leaving 12 bases between them. This CDR3 contains 14 residues. CDR3 DNA sequence: TGTGCCAGCTCACCACGCGAAGGAAGTGCTGAAGCTTTCTTT. Translation gives CASSPREGSAEAFF.

V and J are TRBV19 and TRBJ2-3; 8 bases fit TRBD1. The germline CDR1 and CDR2 sequences are LNHDA and SQIVND (reference sequence). The CDR3 covers 16 residues. The J segment lost 0 bases and the V segment lost 6 bases, leaving 8 bases of the junction unmatched. CDR3 DNA sequence: TGTGCCAGTAGCAACCAAGGGACAGGAAGCACAGATACGCAGTATTTT. Translated, it gives CASSNQGTGSTDTQYF.

This clonotype turned up a few times. J is TRBJ2-6 and V is TRBV28; TRBD1 matches 8 bases. After removal of 6 bases from V and 4 bases from J, the junction contained 8 bases not matched to a gene. The CDR3 extends over 16 amino acids. CDR1 MDHEN and CDR2 SYDVKM come from the germline V gene. CDR3 sequence: CASRPVQGGGANVLTF. CDR3 coding DNA: TGTGCCAGCAGACCCGTACAGGGGGGCGGGGCCAACGTCCTGACTTTC.

This clonotype was found a few times. The chain uses TRBV12-3 or TRBV12-4 and TRBJ2-3; 8 bases are a match to TRBD1. V was clipped by 4 bases and J by 3 bases; unmatched bases: 6. The CDR3 is made up of 15 amino acids. CDR3 DNA: TGTGCCAGCAGTTACCCGCGACAGGGGACAGATACGCAGTATTTT. Encoded protein: CASSYPRQGTDTQYF.

This chain uses TRBV28 with TRBJ2-3; a weak D match, TRBD2 (6 bases). The CDR3 has 17 residues. V lost 1 base and J lost 1, with 15 bases in between. Germline V gene sequence: CDR1 MDHEN, CDR2 SYDVKM. In nucleotides, the CDR3 is TGTGCCAGCAGTTTATTTGGGGAGGTAGGGGGCACAGATACGCAGTATTTT. It is translated as CASSLFGEVGGTDTQYF. Combining the CDR3 with reference TRBV28 and TRBJ2-3 gives the whole variable domain DVKVTQSSRYLVKRTGEKVFLECVQDMDHENMFWYRQDPGLGLRLIYFSYDVKMKEKGDIPEGYSVSREKKERFSLILESASTNQTSMYLCASSLFGEVGGTDTQYFGPGTRLTVL.

There are a few counts of this clonotype. The gene calls are TRBV27 and TRBJ2-7, with 8 bases aligning to TRBD2. Trimming cost V 3 bases and J 2 bases; bases outside gene matches: 3. Germline-derived CDR1 and CDR2 are MNHEY and SMNVEV (reference sequence). The CDR3 runs 14 residues. Here the CDR3 DNA reads TGTGCCAGCAGTTTTCAGCGGGGGCCCTACGAGCAGTACTTC. Its protein is CASSFQRGPYEQYF.

This chain uses TRBV11-2 with TRBJ2-3; perhaps TRBD2 as D (6 bases). The CDR3 contains 16 residues. V shed 1 base and J shed 2 bases, with 13 bases lying between them. In germline, CDR1 is SGHAT, CDR2 FQNNGV. The CDR3 protein is CASSLVVSGFTDTQYF. The CDR3 DNA reads as TGTGCCAGCAGCTTAGTGGTTAGCGGCTTCACAGATACGCAGTATTTT.

The gene calls are TRBV7-2 and TRBJ2-3, with a weak D call TRBD2 (6 bases). The CDR3 totals 15 residues. The germline CDR1 and CDR2 sequences are SGHTA and FQGNSA. The ends were cut back, 3 bases at V and 5 bases at J, with 15 bases in the middle. CDR3 loop: CASSLLARRGDTQYF. As DNA, the CDR3 is TGTGCCAGCAGCTTGCTAGCGCGAAGAGGAGATACGCAGTATTTT. Full variable domain (missing parts from reference TRBV7-2 and TRBJ2-3): GAGVSQSPSNKVTEKGKDVELRCDPISGHTALYWYRQSLGQGLEFLIYFQGNSAPDKSGLPSDRFSAERTGGSVSTLTIQRTQQEDSAVYLCASSLLARRGDTQYFGPGTRLTVL.

The chain combines TRBV4-3 with TRBJ2-4; 14 bases match TRBD2. The CDR3 is made up of 20 amino acids. Trimming at V came to 4 bases and at J to 0 bases, leaving 11 bases not matched to a gene. The V gene's germline CDR1 is LGHNA and CDR2 YSLEER. CDR3 amino acids: CASSPDPGLAGGLAKNIQYF. CDR3 in DNA: TGCGCCAGCAGCCCCGATCCCGGACTAGCGGGAGGTTTAGCCAAAAACATTCAGTACTTC.

This clonotype was observed a few times. The chain couples TRBV4-3 to TRBJ2-2, with D possibly being TRBD2 (5 bases). The CDR3 is 17 residues long. The germline V gene has CDR1 LGHNA and CDR2 YSLEER. V was trimmed by 4 bases and J by 4 bases, leaving 19 bases between them. In nucleotides, the CDR3 is TGCGCCAGCAGCCCCTCAGCTCGAGGGTACGGCACCGGGGAGCTGTTTTTT. Translating it yields CASSPSARGYGTGELFF.

To note about this clonotype: The germline gene is not matched at one end of the junction; a read error may be the cause. This chain joins TRBV6-2 or TRBV6-3 and TRBJ2-3; a possible D gene is TRBD1 (5 bases). Germline assignment: CDR1 MNHEY and CDR2 SVGEGT. The CDR3 has 17 amino acids. CDR3 sequence reads: CASSYDRWLGATNTQYF. The CDR3 DNA sequence: TGTGCCAGCAGTTACGATCGGTGGTTAGGGGCCACAAATACGCAGTATTTT.

This clonotype was observed a few times. The V gene is TRBV28, the J gene TRBJ2-7; unclear D gene. Trimming removed 5 bases from V and 2 bases from J, with 10 bases in between. This CDR3 has 13 amino acids. Germline CDR1 and CDR2: MDHEN and SYDVKM. The CDR3 nucleotides read TGTGCCAGCAGTCCCCGAGACGCCTACGAGCAGTACTTC. It encodes CASSPRDAYEQYF.

The CDR3 sequence: CAISTTDQPQHF. The CDR3 nucleotides are TGTGCCATCAGTACGACGGATCAGCCCCAGCATTTT. V usage is TRBV10-3 and J usage is TRBJ1-5; D not resolved. This CDR3 has 12 amino acids. V was clipped by 5 bases and J by 5 bases, with 7 bases between them. From germline, CDR1 is ENHRY and CDR2 SYGVKD.